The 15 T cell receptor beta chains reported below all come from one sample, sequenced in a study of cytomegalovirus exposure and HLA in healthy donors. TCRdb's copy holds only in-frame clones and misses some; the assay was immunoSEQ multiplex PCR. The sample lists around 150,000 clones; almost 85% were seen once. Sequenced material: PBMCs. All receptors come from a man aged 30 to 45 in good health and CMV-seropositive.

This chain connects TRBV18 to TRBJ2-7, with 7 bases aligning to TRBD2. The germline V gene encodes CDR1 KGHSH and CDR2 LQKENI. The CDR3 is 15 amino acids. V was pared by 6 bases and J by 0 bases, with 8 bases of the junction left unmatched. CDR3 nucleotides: TGTGCCAGCTCCCTGTGGGGCGGGAGCTCCTACGAGCAGTACTTC. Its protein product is CASSLWGGSSYEQYF. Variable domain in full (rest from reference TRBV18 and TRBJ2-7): NAGVMQNPRHLVRRRGQEARLRCSPMKGHSHVYWYRQLPEEGLKFMVYLQKENIIDESGMPKERFSAEFPKEGPSILRIQQVVRGDSAAYFCASSLWGGSSYEQYFGPGTRLTVT.

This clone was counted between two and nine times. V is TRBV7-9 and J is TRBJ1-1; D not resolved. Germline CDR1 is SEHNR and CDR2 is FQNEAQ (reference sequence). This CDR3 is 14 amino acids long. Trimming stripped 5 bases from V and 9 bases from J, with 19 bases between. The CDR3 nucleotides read TGTGCCAGCAGCCCATCGGGGAGCCTGGCCCAAGCTTTCTTT. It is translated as CASSPSGSLAQAFF. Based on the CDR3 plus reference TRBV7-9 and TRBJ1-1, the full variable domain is DTGVSQNPRHKITKRGQNVTFRCDPISEHNRLYWYRQTLGQGPEFLTYFQNEAQLEKSRLLSDRFSAERPKGSFSTLEIQRTEQGDSAMYLCASSPSGSLAQAFFGQGTRLTVV.

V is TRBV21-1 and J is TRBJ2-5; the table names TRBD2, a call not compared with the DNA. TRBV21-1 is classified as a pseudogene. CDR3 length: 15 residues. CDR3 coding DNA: TGTGCCAGCAGCAATCCCCCAAAGCTCGGGGAGACCCAGTACTTC. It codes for CASSNPPKLGETQYF.

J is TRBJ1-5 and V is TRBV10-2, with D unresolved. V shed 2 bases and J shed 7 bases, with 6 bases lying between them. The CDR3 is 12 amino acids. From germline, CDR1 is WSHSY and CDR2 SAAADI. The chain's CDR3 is CASSEVVQPQHF. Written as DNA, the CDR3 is TGCGCCAGCAGTGAGGTCGTGCAGCCCCAGCATTTT.

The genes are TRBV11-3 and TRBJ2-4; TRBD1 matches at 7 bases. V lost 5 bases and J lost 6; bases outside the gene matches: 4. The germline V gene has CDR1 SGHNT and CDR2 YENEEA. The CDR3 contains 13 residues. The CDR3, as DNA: TGTGCCAGCAGCCGACAGGGTACAAACATTCAGTACTTC. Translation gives CASSRQGTNIQYF.

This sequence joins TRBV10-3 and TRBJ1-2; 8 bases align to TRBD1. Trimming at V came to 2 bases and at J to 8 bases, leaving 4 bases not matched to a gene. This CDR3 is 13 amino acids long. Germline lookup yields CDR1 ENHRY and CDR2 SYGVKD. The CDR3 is CAISEGQGMGYTF. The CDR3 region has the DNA TGTGCCATCAGTGAGGGACAGGGAATGGGCTACACCTTC.

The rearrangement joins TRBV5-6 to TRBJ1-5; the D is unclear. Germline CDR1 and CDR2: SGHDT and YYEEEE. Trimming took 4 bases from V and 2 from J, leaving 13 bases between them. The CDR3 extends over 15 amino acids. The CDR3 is CASSRRSTRNQPQHF. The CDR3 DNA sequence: TGTGCCAGCAGCCGGAGAAGTACGCGCAATCAGCCCCAGCATTTT. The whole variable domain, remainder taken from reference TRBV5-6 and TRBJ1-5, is DAGVTQSPTHLIKTRGQQVTLRCSPKSGHDTVSWYQQALGQGPQFIFQYYEEEERQRGNFPDRFSGHQFPNYSSELNVNALLLGDSALYLCASSRRSTRNQPQHFGDGTRLSIL.

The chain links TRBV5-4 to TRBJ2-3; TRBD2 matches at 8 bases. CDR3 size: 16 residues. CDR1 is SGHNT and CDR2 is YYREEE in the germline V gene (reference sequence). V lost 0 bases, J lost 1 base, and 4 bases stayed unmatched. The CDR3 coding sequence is TGTGCCAGCAGCTTGGCGGCTAGCGGGCGCACAGATACGCAGTATTTT. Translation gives CASSLAASGRTDTQYF.

This CDR3 is CAISGWDTAGTEAFF. The DNA for the CDR3 is TGTGCCATCAGTGGGTGGGACACCGCGGGCACTGAAGCTTTCTTT. The rearrangement joins TRBV10-3 to TRBJ1-1; TRBD1 is a possible D gene (6 bases). The ends were cut back, 4 bases at V and 4 bases at J, with 16 bases in the middle. This CDR3 contains 15 residues. In germline, CDR1 is ENHRY, CDR2 SYGVKD.

CDR3 coding DNA: TGTGCCAGCAGTCCAACAGGGGGGAGAGAAAAACTGTTTTTT. Protein sequence: CASSPTGGREKLFF. The chain couples TRBV6-5 to TRBJ1-4; TRBD1 matches at 8 bases. With 5 bases clipped from V and 8 bases from J, the junction kept 7 bases outside the gene matches. The CDR3 spans 14 residues. The germline gives CDR1 MNHEY, CDR2 SVGAGI.

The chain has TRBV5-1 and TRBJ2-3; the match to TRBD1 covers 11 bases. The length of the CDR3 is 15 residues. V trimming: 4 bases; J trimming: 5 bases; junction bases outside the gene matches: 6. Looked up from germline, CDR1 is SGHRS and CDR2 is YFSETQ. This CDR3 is CASSPGQGAKDTQYF. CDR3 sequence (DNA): TGCGCCAGCAGCCCTGGACAGGGGGCAAAAGATACGCAGTATTTT.

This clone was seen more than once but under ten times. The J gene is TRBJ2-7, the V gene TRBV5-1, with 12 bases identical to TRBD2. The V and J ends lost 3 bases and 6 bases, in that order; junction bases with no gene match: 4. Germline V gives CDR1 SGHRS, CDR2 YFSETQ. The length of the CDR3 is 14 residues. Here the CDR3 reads CASSYLTSGSEQYF. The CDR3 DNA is TGCGCCAGCAGCTACTTGACTAGCGGGAGCGAGCAGTACTTC.

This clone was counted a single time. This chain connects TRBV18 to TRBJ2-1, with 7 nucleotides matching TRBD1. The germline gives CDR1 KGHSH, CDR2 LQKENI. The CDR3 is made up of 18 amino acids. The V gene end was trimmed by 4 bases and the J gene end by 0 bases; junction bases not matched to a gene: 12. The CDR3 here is CASSQGTATTSSYNEQFF. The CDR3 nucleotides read TGTGCCAGCTCACAGGGGACAGCCACTACTAGCTCCTACAATGAGCAGTTCTTC. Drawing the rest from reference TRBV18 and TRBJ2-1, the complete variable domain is NAGVMQNPRHLVRRRGQEARLRCSPMKGHSHVYWYRQLPEEGLKFMVYLQKENIIDESGMPKERFSAEFPKEGPSILRIQQVVRGDSAAYFCASSQGTATTSSYNEQFFGPGTRLTVL.

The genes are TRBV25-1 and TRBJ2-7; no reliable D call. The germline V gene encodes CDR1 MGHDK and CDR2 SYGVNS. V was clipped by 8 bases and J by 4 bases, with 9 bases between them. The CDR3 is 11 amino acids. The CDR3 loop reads CASRDIYEQYF. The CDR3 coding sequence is TGTGCCAGCCGAGATATATACGAGCAGTACTTC.

The CDR3 region has the DNA TGTGCCAGCAGCCCGACAGAATACTATGGCTACACCTTC. Its translation is CASSPTEYYGYTF. The rearrangement joins TRBV7-9 to TRBJ1-2; a weak D match, TRBD1 (5 bases). The V end was cut by 5 bases, the J end by 3 bases, with 10 bases between. The length of the CDR3 is 13 residues. From germline, CDR1 is SEHNR and CDR2 FQNEAQ (reference sequence).